This T cell receptor beta chain was sequenced in a study of CD8 T cells in ankylosing spondylitis. This clonotype has at least ten counts. Its antigen is undetermined. Study results and limitations: Apparently characteristic of ankylosing spondylitis blood was a TCR beta motif (eight highly homologous variants). Peripheral blood held disease-linked clones only at relatively low frequency, and these were CD8+.

The authors made TCR beta libraries by quantitative 5'-RACE with molecular barcodes. From the 5' RACE reads, TCRdb called clonotypes with MiXCR, one entry per CDR3 protein. The sample carries 200,000 to 300,000 distinct CDR3 sequences, about 10% recorded once. Germline V gene sequence: CDR1 DFQATT, CDR2 SNEGSKA (reference sequence). With 6 bases clipped from V and 4 bases from J, the junction kept 11 bases outside the gene matches. The CDR3 covers 14 residues. Sample: blood, either unsorted or a sorted T cell fraction (not recorded which). The chain uses TRBV20-1 and TRBJ1-2, with 7 bases fitting TRBD1. This sequence originates from a male donor with ankylosing spondylitis or in good health (not recorded which). CDR3 nucleotide sequence: TGCAGTGCCGTCTCGAGGGGGCGAATCTATGGCTACACCTTC. It specifies CSAVSRGRIYGYTF.